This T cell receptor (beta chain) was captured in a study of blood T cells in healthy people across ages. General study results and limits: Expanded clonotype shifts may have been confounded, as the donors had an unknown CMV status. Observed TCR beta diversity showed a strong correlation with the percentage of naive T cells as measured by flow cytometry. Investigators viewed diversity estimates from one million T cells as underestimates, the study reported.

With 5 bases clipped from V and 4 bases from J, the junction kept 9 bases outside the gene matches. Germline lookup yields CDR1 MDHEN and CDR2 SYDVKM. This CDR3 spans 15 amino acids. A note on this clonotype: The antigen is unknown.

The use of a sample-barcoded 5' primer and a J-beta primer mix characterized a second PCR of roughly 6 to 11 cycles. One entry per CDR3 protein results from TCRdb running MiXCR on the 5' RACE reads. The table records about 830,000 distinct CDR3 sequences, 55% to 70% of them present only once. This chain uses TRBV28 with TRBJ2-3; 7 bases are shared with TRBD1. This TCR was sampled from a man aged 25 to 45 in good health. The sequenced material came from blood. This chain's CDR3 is CASSTRTGVSDTQYF. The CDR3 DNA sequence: TGTGCCAGCAGTACCCGGACAGGAGTTTCAGATACGCAGTATTTT.